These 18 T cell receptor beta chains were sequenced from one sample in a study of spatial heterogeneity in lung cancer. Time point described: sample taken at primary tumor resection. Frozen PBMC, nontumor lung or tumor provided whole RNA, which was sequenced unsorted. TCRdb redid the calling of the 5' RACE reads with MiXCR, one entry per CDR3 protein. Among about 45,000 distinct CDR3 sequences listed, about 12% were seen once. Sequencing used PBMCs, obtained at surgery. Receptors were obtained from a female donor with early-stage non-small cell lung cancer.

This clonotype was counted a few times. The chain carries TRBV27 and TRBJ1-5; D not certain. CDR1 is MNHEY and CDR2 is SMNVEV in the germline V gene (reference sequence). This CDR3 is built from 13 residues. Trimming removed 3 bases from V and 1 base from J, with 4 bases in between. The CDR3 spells CASSFRSNQPQHF. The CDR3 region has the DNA TGTGCCAGCAGTTTTCGGAGCAATCAGCCCCAGCATTTT.

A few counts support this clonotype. CDR3 region: CASSLARRVSDNEQFF. The CDR3 nucleotides are TGTGCCAGCAGCTTAGCACGTAGGGTATCGGACAATGAGCAGTTCTTC. The chain links TRBV7-8 to TRBJ2-1, with D unclear. Germline-derived CDR1 and CDR2 are SGHVS and FQNEAQ. The CDR3 runs 16 residues. Trimming took 0 bases from V and 5 from J, leaving 14 bases between them.

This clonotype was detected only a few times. The CDR3, as DNA: TGTGCCAGCAGCTTCTCCCCGACTAGCGCATACAATGAGCAGTTCTTC. Protein product: CASSFSPTSAYNEQFF. The chain combines TRBV7-2 with TRBJ2-1, with 8 bases lining up with TRBD2. Germline trimming cut 3 bases from V and 4 bases from J; bases unmatched to any gene: 8. The CDR3 is 16 residues long. Looked up from germline, CDR1 is SGHTA and CDR2 is FQGNSA.

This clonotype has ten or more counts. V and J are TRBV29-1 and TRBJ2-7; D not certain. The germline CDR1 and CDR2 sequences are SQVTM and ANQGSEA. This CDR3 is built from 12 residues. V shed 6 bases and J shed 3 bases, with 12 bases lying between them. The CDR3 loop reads CSVPGPYYEQYF. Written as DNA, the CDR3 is TGCAGCGTCCCTGGACCCTACTACGAGCAGTACTTC.

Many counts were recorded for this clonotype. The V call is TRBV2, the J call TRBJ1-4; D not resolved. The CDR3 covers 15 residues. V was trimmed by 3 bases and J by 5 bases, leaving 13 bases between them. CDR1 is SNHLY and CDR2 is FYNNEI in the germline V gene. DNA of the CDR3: TGTGCCAGCAGTGACCTTAGCTCATCAAATGAAAAACTGTTTTTT. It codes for CASSDLSSSNEKLFF.

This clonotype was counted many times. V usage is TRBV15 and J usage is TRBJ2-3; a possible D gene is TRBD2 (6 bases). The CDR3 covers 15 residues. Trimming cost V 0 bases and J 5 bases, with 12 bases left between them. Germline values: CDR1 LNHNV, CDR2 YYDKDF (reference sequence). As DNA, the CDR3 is TGTGCCACCAGCAGAGATCCGGACGGGGGAGATACGCAGTATTTT. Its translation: CATSRDPDGGDTQYF.

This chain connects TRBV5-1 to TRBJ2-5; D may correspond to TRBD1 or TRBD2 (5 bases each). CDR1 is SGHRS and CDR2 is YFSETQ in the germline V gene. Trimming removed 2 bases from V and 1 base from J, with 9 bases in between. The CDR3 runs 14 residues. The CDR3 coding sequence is TGCGCCAGCAGCTTCCAGGGACCCCAAGAGACCCAGTACTTC. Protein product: CASSFQGPQETQYF.

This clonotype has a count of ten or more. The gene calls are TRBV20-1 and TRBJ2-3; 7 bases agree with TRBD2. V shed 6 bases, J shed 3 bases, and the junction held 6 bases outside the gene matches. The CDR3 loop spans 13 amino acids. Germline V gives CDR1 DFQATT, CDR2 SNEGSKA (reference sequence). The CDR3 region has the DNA TGCAGTGCCTGGGGGGGGAAAACAGATACGCAGTATTTT. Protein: CSAWGGKTDTQYF.

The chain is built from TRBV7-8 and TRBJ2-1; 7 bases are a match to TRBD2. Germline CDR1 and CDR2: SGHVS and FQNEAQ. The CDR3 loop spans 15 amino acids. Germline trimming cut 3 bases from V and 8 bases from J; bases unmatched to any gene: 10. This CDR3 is CASSFVRGREDEQFF. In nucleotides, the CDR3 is TGTGCCAGCAGCTTCGTCCGGGGGAGGGAGGATGAGCAGTTCTTC. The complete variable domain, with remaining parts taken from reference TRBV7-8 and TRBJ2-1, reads GAGVSQSPRYKVAKRGQDVALRCDPISGHVSLFWYQQALGQGPEFLTYFQNEAQLDKSGLPSDRFFAERPEGSVSTLKIQRTQQEDSAVYLCASSFVRGREDEQFFGPGTRLTVL.

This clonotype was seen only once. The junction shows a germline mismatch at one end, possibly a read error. The chain's CDR3 is CVSSLDGQGGAFF. The DNA of the CDR3 is TGTGTCAGCAGCTTAGATGGACAGGGAGGCGCTTTCTTT. The chain is built from TRBV11-2 and TRBJ1-1, with TRBD1 identical over 8 bases. CDR1 SGHAT and CDR2 FQNNGV come from the germline V gene. This CDR3 is 13 amino acids long.

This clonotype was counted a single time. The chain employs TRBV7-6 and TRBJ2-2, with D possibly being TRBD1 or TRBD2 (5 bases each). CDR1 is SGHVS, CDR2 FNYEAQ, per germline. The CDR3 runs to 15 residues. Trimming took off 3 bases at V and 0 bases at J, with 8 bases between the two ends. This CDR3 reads CASSFGDANTGELFF. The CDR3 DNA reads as TGTGCCAGCAGCTTTGGGGACGCGAACACCGGGGAGCTGTTTTTT.

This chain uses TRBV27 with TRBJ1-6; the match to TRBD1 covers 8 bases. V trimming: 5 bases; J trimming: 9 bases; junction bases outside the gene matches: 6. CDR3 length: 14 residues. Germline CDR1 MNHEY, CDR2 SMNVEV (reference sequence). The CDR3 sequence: CASSPGTGFSPLHF. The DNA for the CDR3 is TGTGCCAGCAGTCCTGGGACAGGTTTTTCACCCCTCCACTTT.

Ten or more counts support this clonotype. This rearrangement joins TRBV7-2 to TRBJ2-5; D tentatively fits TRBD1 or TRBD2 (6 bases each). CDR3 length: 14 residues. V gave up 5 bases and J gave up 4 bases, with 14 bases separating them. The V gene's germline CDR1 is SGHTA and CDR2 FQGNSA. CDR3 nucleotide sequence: TGTGCCAGCAGCCACAGGGCGGGGCCAGAGACCCAGTACTTC. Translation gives CASSHRAGPETQYF.

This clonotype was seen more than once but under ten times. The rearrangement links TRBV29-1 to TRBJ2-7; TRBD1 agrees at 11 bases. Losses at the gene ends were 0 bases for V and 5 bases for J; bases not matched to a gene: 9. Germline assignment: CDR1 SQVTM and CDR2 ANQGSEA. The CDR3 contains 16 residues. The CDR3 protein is CSVEDAGTGGFDEQYF. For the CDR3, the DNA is TGCAGCGTTGAAGATGCGGGGACAGGGGGTTTCGACGAGCAGTACTTC.

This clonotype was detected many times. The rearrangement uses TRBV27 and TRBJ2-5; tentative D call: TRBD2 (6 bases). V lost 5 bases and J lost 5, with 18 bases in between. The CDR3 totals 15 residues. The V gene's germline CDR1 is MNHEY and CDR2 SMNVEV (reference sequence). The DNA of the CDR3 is TGTGCCAGCAGTGCCGCCGGGACTTATGGGGAGACCCAGTACTTC. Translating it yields CASSAAGTYGETQYF.

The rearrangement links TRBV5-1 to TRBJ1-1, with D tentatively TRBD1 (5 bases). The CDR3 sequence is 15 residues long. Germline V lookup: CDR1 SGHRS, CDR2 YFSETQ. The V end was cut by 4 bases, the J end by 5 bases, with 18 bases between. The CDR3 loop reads CASSPTAGGATEAFF. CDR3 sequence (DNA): TGCGCCAGCAGCCCGACAGCGGGTGGCGCGACTGAAGCTTTCTTT.

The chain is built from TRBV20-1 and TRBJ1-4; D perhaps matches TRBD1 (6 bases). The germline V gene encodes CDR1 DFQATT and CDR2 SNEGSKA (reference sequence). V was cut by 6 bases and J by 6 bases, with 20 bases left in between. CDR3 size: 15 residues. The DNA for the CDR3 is TGCAGTGCCGGACCAGGGGCACCGAGGGATGAAAAACTGTTTTTT. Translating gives CSAGPGAPRDEKLFF.

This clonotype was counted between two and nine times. CDR3 in amino acids: CSAREAGGPVKNEQFF. The CDR3, as DNA: TGCAGTGCTAGAGAGGCAGGGGGCCCCGTTAAGAATGAGCAGTTCTTC. The chain combines TRBV20-1 with TRBJ2-1; 8 bases map to TRBD1. CDR1 and CDR2 from the germline V gene are DFQATT and SNEGSKA (reference sequence). V shed 0 bases, J shed 7 bases, and the junction held 11 bases outside the gene matches. This CDR3 spans 16 amino acids.